This T cell receptor beta chain derives from a study of OX40 agonist ivuxolimab in advanced cancers. TCRdb's copy holds only in-frame clones and misses some; the assay was immunoSEQ multiplex PCR. The sample lists about 90,000 clones; 85% to 90% were seen once. The CDR3 length is 15 residues. Germline V gene data show CDR1 as SGHNT and CDR2 as YENEEA. The V end was cut by 1 base, the J end by 6 bases, with 13 bases between. The source material was CD4+ or CD8+ T cells sorted from blood, sampled in a trial of the OX40 agonist ivuxolimab. The J gene is TRBJ2-1, the V gene TRBV11-3; no firm D call. The source is an adult with an advanced solid tumor such as melanoma, head and neck, liver or kidney cancer. The CDR3 DNA is TGTGCCAGCAGCTTAGGATTTTTGGGCGGCAATGAGCAGTTCTTC. Encoded protein: CASSLGFLGGNEQFF.